One and the same sample provided the 12 T cell receptor beta chains below, sequenced in a study of T cell responses to AZD1222 COVID-19 vaccine (dated by TCRdb to the early 2020s). The sample's time point, from its label and the paper: baseline before first vaccination. Interpreted using the paper, the treatment or condition label stands for: meningococcal conjugate vaccine given as trial control. The library was produced with the immunoSEQ multiplex PCR assay. TCRdb obtained this table from immuneACCESS and retained in-frame rearrangements with V and J assigned. These tables miss some clones; where compared with another copy, unresolved V genes account for less than half of the shortfall, and the remainder is unexplained. Across this sample there are approximately 220,000 clones, with more than 85% seen only once. In total, the top ten clones hold 0.95% to 1.1% of the sample. Sequenced here: peripheral blood, sampled on day 0 of MenACWY control vaccination. The receptors were gathered from an adult in good health.

V and J are TRBV2 and TRBJ2-2; D call uncertain. The V end lost 11 bases, the J end lost 0 bases, and 10 bases lay between the germline ends. CDR1 is SNHLY and CDR2 is FYNNEI in the germline V gene. The CDR3 sequence is 13 residues long. The CDR3: CAEVAPNTGELFF. The DNA for the CDR3 is TGTGCCGAGGTAGCTCCGAACACCGGGGAGCTGTTTTTT.

This chain joins TRBV5-4 and TRBJ1-2; the D gene is possibly TRBD1 (5 bases). Germline assignment: CDR1 SGHNT and CDR2 YYREEE (reference sequence). Trimming shortened V by 3 bases and J by 2 bases, and 8 bases separated the two germline ends. The CDR3 contains 13 residues. The CDR3 loop is CASSWDGNYGYTF. As DNA, the CDR3 is TGTGCCAGCAGCTGGGACGGCAACTATGGCTACACCTTC. Complete variable domain (other parts from reference TRBV5-4 and TRBJ1-2): ETGVTQSPTHLIKTRGQQVTLRCSSQSGHNTVSWYQQALGQGPQFIFQYYREEENGRGNFPPRFSGLQFPNYSSELNVNALELDDSALYLCASSWDGNYGYTFGSGTRLTVV.

The chain links TRBV24-1 to TRBJ2-5; tentative D call: TRBD1 (6 bases). This CDR3 region has 16 residues. With 3 bases removed from V and 1 base from J, the gap between germline ends came to 14 bases. Germline CDR1 and CDR2: KGHDR and SFDVKD. The CDR3, as DNA: TGTGCCACCAGTGATGGTAGTGGACAGCCCCAAGAGACCCAGTACTTC. It encodes CATSDGSGQPQETQYF.

The V and J genes are TRBV28 and TRBJ1-5, with D possibly being TRBD1 (5 bases). The CDR3 has 14 amino acids. Germline CDR1 reads MDHEN; CDR2 reads SYDVKM. V was trimmed by 4 bases and J by 4 bases, leaving 11 bases between them. Here the CDR3 DNA reads TGTGCCAGCAGTTCACCTCAGGGTAATCAGCCCCAGCATTTT. The encoded protein is CASSSPQGNQPQHF.

The CDR3 sequence: CASSFSGGADGELFF. The CDR3 nucleotides read TGCGCCAGCAGCTTTAGCGGGGGGGCCGACGGGGAGCTGTTTTTT. V and J are TRBV5-1 and TRBJ2-2; 11 bases line up with TRBD2. With V trimmed by 2 bases and J by 7 bases, 4 bases remained unmatched. Germline assignment: CDR1 SGHRS and CDR2 YFSETQ. The CDR3 extends over 15 amino acids.

The DNA of the CDR3 is TGTGCCTGGAGTTCGGGACCCGCCTTGGGTAAACTGTTTTTT. It is translated as CAWSSGPALGKLFF. The rearrangement uses TRBV30 and TRBJ1-4; a possible D gene is TRBD1 (5 bases). Per germline, CDR1 GTSNPN and CDR2 SVGIG (reference sequence). V was trimmed by 2 bases and J by 11 bases, leaving 18 bases between them. The CDR3 is 14 residues long.

This clone has more than one count but fewer than ten. This chain connects TRBV30 to TRBJ1-3, with D possibly TRBD1 on 6 matching bases. V was pared by 3 bases and J by 5 bases, with 14 bases between. CDR1 and CDR2 from the germline V gene are GTSNPN and SVGIG (reference sequence). This CDR3 has 14 amino acids. The DNA of the CDR3 is TGTGCCTGGAGGTGGGGGCGAGGTCGAAACACCATATATTTT. Amino acids: CAWRWGRGRNTIYF.

This chain uses TRBV28 with TRBJ1-5, with D possibly TRBD1 on 6 matching bases. This CDR3 comprises 14 residues. V lost 4 bases, J lost 3 bases, and 10 bases lay in between. The germline V gene has CDR1 MDHEN and CDR2 SYDVKM. The DNA for the CDR3 is TGTGCCAGCAGTTGGGGGGGGCCCAATCAGCCCCAGCATTTT. Translation gives CASSWGGPNQPQHF.

The rearrangement joins TRBV3-1 (or the pseudogene TRBV3-2) to TRBJ1-1, with D tentatively TRBD1 (5 bases). The ends were cut back, 7 bases at V and 1 base at J, with 13 bases in the middle. CDR1 and CDR2 (germline): LGHDT, YNNKEL (reference sequence). This CDR3 comprises 14 residues. The CDR3 loop reads CASTGWQGNTEAFF. The CDR3 DNA follows: TGTGCCAGCACCGGATGGCAGGGGAACACTGAAGCTTTCTTT.

V is TRBV7-3 and J is TRBJ1-1; the D gene is possibly TRBD1 (5 bases). Trimming removed 5 bases from V and 2 bases from J, with 9 bases in between. The CDR3 runs 13 residues. Per germline, CDR1 SGHTA and CDR2 FQGTGA. CDR3 DNA sequence: TGTGCCAGCAGCCAGGGCGACAACACTGAAGCTTTCTTT. Its protein is CASSQGDNTEAFF.

V usage is TRBV15 and J usage is TRBJ1-5, with a weak D call TRBD1 (5 bases). The CDR3 covers 15 residues. Germline V gives CDR1 LNHNV, CDR2 YYDKDF (reference sequence). With 5 bases removed from V and 3 bases from J, the gap between germline ends came to 14 bases. CDR3 loop: CATSSRDGYNQPQHF. The DNA of the CDR3 is TGTGCCACCAGCTCCCGGGACGGTTACAATCAGCCCCAGCATTTT.

The chain couples TRBV3-1 (or the pseudogene TRBV3-2) to TRBJ2-3; D might be TRBD2 (7 bases). This CDR3 has 16 amino acids. Trimming cost V 0 bases and J 4 bases, with 14 bases left between them. CDR1 is LGHDT, CDR2 YNNKEL, per germline (reference sequence). The CDR3 here is CASSQEGGGTSDTQYF. In DNA, the CDR3 is TGTGCCAGCAGCCAAGAAGGGGGGGGTACATCAGATACGCAGTATTTT.